The 17 T cell receptor beta chains listed next were all sequenced from one sample in a study of T cell responses to AZD1222 COVID-19 vaccine. Produced via immunoSEQ multiplex PCR; TCRdb's table is partial and in-frame only. Of 150,000 to 200,000 clones in the sample, 90% to 95% are singletons; the top ten hold 0.9%. The material was peripheral blood, obtained on day 0 of AZD1222 vaccination. Receptors were obtained from an adult in good health.

This clone was counted a single time. This chain uses TRBV5-1 with TRBJ1-2, with a weak D call TRBD1 (5 bases). CDR3 length equals 15 residues. Germline assignment: CDR1 SGHRS and CDR2 YFSETQ. Trimming took 8 bases from V and 2 from J, leaving 19 bases between them. CDR3 region: CASGVGDEANYGYTF. The CDR3 DNA reads TGCGCCAGTGGTGTAGGGGACGAAGCCAACTATGGCTACACCTTC.

The J gene is TRBJ1-1, the V gene TRBV3-1 (or the pseudogene TRBV3-2); TRBD1 aligns across 7 bases. V lost 6 bases, J lost 0 bases, and 7 bases stayed unmatched. CDR3 length equals 15 residues. Germline CDR1 is LGHDT and CDR2 is YNNKEL (reference sequence). In DNA, the CDR3 is TGTGCCAGCAGTCTTACCGGGACAGTGAACACTGAAGCTTTCTTT. Translated: CASSLTGTVNTEAFF.

V and J are TRBV30 and TRBJ1-5; no clear D gene. V was trimmed by 5 bases and J by 3 bases, leaving 14 bases between them. The CDR3 has 14 amino acids. Germline CDR1 reads GTSNPN; CDR2 reads SVGIG (reference sequence). The CDR3 sequence is CAWGEKALNQPQHF. CDR3 nucleotides: TGTGCCTGGGGAGAAAAAGCGCTCAATCAGCCCCAGCATTTT.

The chain links TRBV7-9 to TRBJ1-6; D remains ambiguous. V lost 6 bases to trimming and J lost 0 bases, with 15 bases between them. Germline V lookup: CDR1 SEHNR, CDR2 FQNEAQ (reference sequence). The CDR3 runs 17 residues. The CDR3 DNA reads TGTGCCAGCAGTCAAGCCAGCTTGAGCTCCTATAATTCACCCCTCCACTTT. Amino acids: CASSQASLSSYNSPLHF.

This clone was counted a single time. The rearrangement uses TRBV6-5 and TRBJ1-1; no reliable D call. The germline gives CDR1 MNHEY, CDR2 SVGAGI. Trimming removed 7 bases at V and 2 bases at J, with 14 bases between. This CDR3 region has 14 residues. The CDR3, as DNA: TGTGCCAGCACCCCCCTTCAAGTAAACACTGAAGCTTTCTTT. It codes for CASTPLQVNTEAFF.

The chain carries TRBV28 and TRBJ2-2, with D tentatively TRBD1 or TRBD2 (6 bases each). The length of the CDR3 is 15 residues. The germline gives CDR1 MDHEN, CDR2 SYDVKM. V was pared by 4 bases and J by 3 bases, with 12 bases between. The CDR3 spells CASSSPGGDTGELFF. DNA for the CDR3: TGTGCCAGCAGTTCCCCCGGGGGCGACACCGGGGAGCTGTTTTTT.

The chain recombines TRBV19 with TRBJ1-5, with unresolved D. Trimming cost V 5 bases and J 3 bases, with 14 bases left between them. The CDR3 totals 15 residues. CDR1 is LNHDA, CDR2 SQIVND, per germline (reference sequence). The CDR3 DNA is TGTGCCAGTAGTCCGTATGCAGCGGTCAATCAGCCCCAGCATTTT. Translating it yields CASSPYAAVNQPQHF.

Of note for this clone: An end of the junction differs from the germline gene, which may be a read error. This chain links TRBV5-6 with TRBJ1-5; 7 bases map to TRBD1. Germline CDR1 is SGHDT and CDR2 is YYEEEE. The CDR3 is made up of 13 amino acids. The CDR3: CASSLRTGAVWDF. DNA for the CDR3: TGTGCCAGCAGCCTGAGAACAGGGGCGGTTTGGGATTTT.

This chain links TRBV19 with TRBJ1-4; 7 nucleotides match TRBD1. The CDR3 has 15 amino acids. Unmatched junction bases numbered 7, after V lost 5 bases and J lost 4 bases. Germline V gene data show CDR1 as LNHDA and CDR2 as SQIVND (reference sequence). Here the CDR3 DNA reads TGTGCCAGTAGTGCCTCGGGACAGTTTAATGAAAAACTGTTTTTT. Translated: CASSASGQFNEKLFF.

This clone turned up a few times. The V call is TRBV18, the J call TRBJ2-1; D is perhaps TRBD2 (7 bases). V gave up 7 bases and J gave up 4 bases, with 14 bases separating them. Germline V gene lookup returns CDR1 KGHSH and CDR2 LQKENI. The CDR3 sequence is 14 residues long. CDR3 amino acids: CASFSGGPYNEQFF. Here the CDR3 DNA reads TGTGCCAGCTTCTCCGGGGGGCCTTACAATGAGCAGTTCTTC.

This sequence joins TRBV11-3 and TRBJ1-3; 7 bases line up with TRBD1. Germline lookup yields CDR1 SGHNT and CDR2 YENEEA. This CDR3 has 15 amino acids. The J segment lost 3 bases and the V segment lost 2 bases, leaving 4 bases of the junction unmatched. The DNA for the CDR3 is TGTGCCAGCAGCTTACTTCAGGGGGTTGGAAACACCATATATTTT. It translates to CASSLLQGVGNTIYF.

This clone was detected once. The rearrangement links TRBV9 to TRBJ2-3; D may match TRBD1 or TRBD2 (5 bases each). The CDR3 length is 14 residues. Trimming removed 3 bases at V and 2 bases at J, with 10 bases between. Germline assignment: CDR1 SGDLS and CDR2 YYNGEE. This chain's CDR3 is CASSATGTTDTQYF. In nucleotides, the CDR3 is TGTGCCAGCAGCGCGACGGGGACCACAGATACGCAGTATTTT.

As to this clone: The same CDR3 arises from other DNA sequences in this sample as well. Here the CDR3 DNA reads TGTGCCATCAGTGAGTCGACCTCTGGAAACACCATATATTTT. Protein sequence: CAISESTSGNTIYF. The chain carries TRBV10-3 and TRBJ1-3; D ambiguous. Germline assignment: CDR1 ENHRY and CDR2 SYGVKD. The CDR3 is 14 residues long. The V and J ends lost 0 bases and 0 bases respectively, with 3 bases between them.

The chain links TRBV19 to TRBJ1-6; a weak D match, TRBD1 (5 bases). The CDR3 extends over 13 amino acids. The germline CDR1 and CDR2 sequences are LNHDA and SQIVND (reference sequence). The V end lost 5 bases, the J end lost 8 bases, and 10 bases lay between the germline ends. DNA for the CDR3: TGTGCCAGTAGTCGGGACGGGTATTCACCCCTCCACTTT. Protein sequence: CASSRDGYSPLHF. Supplemented by reference TRBV19 and TRBJ1-6, the full variable domain reads DGGITQSPKYLFRKEGQNVTLSCEQNLNHDAMYWYRQDPGQGLRLIYYSQIVNDFQKGDIAEGYSVSREKKESFPLTVTSAQKNPTAFYLCASSRDGYSPLHFGNGTRLTVT.

The genes are TRBV11-2 and TRBJ2-7; D is ambiguous. CDR3 length: 12 amino acids. V lost 5 bases and J lost 0, with 5 bases in between. Per the germline V gene, CDR1 is SGHAT and CDR2 is FQNNGV. The CDR3 reads CASSGVSYEQYF. CDR3 nucleotides: TGTGCCAGCAGCGGGGTCTCCTACGAGCAGTACTTC.

This clone was found a few times. This sequence joins TRBV10-3 and TRBJ2-1; D is ambiguous. Germline CDR1 and CDR2: ENHRY and SYGVKD. V dropped 11 bases and J dropped 5 bases, with 16 bases sitting between them. CDR3 length: 13 amino acids. The CDR3 DNA follows: TGTGCCGTCCGTCGGGCCAAGGACAATGAGCAGTTCTTC. This codes for CAVRRAKDNEQFF.

V and J are TRBV6-1 and TRBJ2-1, with D perhaps matching TRBD2 (5 bases). Trimming left V 7 bases short and J 4 bases short, with 20 bases between. Germline CDR1 is MNHNS and CDR2 is SASEGT. This CDR3 is 16 amino acids long. CDR3 in amino acids: CASIEGQPFGYNEQFF. The CDR3 DNA reads as TGTGCCAGCATTGAGGGCCAGCCGTTCGGGTACAATGAGCAGTTCTTC.